The sequence of this T cell receptor (beta chain) was determined in a study of cytomegalovirus exposure and HLA in healthy donors. CDR3 length: 18 residues. The germline V gene encodes CDR1 SEHNR and CDR2 FQNEAQ (reference sequence). Worth noting for this clone: Sequence at one end of the junction differs from germline and may be a read error.

The PCR was carried out with 60 Vbeta primers and 13 Jbeta primers. Only in-frame clones appear in the TCRdb table, and some are missing; sequencing was by immunoSEQ multiplex PCR. The data contain about 59,000 clones, about 80% of them singletons. This TCR came from a woman aged 40 to 49 in good health and CMV-seronegative. V gene TRBV7-9 combines with J gene TRBJ2-3, with 7 bases identical to TRBD1. Sample: PBMCs. The CDR3 protein is CSSSSSPTGTVITDTQYF. In DNA, the CDR3 is TGTTCCAGCAGCTCGTCTCCCACCGGGACAGTGATCACAGATACGCAGTATTTT.